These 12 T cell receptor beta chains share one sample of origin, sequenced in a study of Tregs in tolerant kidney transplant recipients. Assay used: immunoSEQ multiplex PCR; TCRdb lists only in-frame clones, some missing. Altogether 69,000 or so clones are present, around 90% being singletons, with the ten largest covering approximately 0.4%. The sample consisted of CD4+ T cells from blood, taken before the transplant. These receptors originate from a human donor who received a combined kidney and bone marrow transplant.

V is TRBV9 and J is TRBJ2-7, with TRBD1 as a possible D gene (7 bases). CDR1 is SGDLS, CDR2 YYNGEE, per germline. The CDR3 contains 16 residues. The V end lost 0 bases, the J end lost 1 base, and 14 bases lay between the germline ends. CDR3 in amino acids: CASSVGSGGTSYEQYF. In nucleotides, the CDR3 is TGTGCCAGCAGCGTAGGGTCAGGGGGGACGTCCTACGAGCAGTACTTC.

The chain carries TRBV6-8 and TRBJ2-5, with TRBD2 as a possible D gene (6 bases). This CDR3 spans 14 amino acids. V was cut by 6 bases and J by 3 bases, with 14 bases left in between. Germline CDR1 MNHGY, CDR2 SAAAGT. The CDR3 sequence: CASSALGGKETQYF. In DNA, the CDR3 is TGTGCCAGCAGCGCTTTAGGAGGGAAAGAGACCCAGTACTTC.

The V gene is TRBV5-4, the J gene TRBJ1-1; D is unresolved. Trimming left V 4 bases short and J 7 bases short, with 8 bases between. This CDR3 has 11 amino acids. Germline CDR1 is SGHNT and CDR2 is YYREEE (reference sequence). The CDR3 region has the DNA TGTGCCAGCAGCCCAGGTGGTGAAGCTTTCTTT. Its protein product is CASSPGGEAFF.

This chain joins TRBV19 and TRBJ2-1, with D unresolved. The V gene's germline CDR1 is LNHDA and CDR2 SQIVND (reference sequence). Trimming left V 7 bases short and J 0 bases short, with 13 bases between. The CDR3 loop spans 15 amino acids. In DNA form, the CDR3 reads TGTGCCAGTACCGCGACTGTTAGCTCCTACAATGAGCAGTTCTTC. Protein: CASTATVSSYNEQFF. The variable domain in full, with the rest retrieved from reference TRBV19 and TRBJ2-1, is DGGITQSPKYLFRKEGQNVTLSCEQNLNHDAMYWYRQDPGQGLRLIYYSQIVNDFQKGDIAEGYSVSREKKESFPLTVTSAQKNPTAFYLCASTATVSSYNEQFFGPGTRLTVL.

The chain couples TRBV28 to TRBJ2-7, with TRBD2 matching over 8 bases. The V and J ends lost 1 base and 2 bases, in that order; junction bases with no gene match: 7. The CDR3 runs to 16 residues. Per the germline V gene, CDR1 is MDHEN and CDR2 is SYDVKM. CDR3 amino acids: CASSLLTSGRPYEQYF. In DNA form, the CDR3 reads TGTGCCAGCAGTTTATTAACTAGCGGCAGACCCTACGAGCAGTACTTC.

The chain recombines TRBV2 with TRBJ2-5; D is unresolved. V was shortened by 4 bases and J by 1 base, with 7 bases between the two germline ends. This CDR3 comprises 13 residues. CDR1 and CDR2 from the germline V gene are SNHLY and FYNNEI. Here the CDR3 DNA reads TGTGCCAGCAGTGTGTCTTTCCAAGAGACCCAGTACTTC. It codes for CASSVSFQETQYF.

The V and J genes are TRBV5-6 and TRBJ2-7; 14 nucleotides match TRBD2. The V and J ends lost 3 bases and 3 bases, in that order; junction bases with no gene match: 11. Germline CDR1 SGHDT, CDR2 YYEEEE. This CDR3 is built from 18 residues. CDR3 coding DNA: TGTGCCAGCAGCTGGGGGACTAGCGGGAGCAAGAAAGGCTACGAGCAGTACTTC. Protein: CASSWGTSGSKKGYEQYF.

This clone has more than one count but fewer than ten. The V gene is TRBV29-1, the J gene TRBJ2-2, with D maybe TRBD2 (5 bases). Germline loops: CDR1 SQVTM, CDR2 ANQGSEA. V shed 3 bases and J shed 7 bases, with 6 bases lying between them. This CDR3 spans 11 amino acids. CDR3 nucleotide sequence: TGCAGCGTTGACGGAGGCGGGGAGCTGTTTTTT. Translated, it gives CSVDGGGELFF.

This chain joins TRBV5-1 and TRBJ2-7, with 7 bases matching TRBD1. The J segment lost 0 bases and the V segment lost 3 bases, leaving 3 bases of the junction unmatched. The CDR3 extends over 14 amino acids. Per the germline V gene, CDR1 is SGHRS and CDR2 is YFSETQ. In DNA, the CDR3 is TGCGCCAGCAGCTCGACAGGGCCCTCCTACGAGCAGTACTTC. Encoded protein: CASSSTGPSYEQYF.

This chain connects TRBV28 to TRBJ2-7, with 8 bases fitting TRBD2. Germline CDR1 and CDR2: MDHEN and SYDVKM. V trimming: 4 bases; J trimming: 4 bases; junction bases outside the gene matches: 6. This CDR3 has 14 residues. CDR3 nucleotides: TGTGCCAGCAGTTCTGGCGGGAGGCTATACGAGCAGTACTTC. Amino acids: CASSSGGRLYEQYF.

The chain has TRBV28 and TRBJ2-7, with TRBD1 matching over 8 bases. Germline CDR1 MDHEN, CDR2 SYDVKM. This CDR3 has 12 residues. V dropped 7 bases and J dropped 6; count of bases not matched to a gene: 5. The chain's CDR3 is CASKIRGLEQYF. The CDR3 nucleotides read TGTGCCAGCAAAATCAGGGGGCTCGAGCAGTACTTC.

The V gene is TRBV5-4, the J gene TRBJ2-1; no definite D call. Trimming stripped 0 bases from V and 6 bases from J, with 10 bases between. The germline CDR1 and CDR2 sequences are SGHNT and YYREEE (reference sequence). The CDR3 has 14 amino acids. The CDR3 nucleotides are TGTGCCAGCAGCTTGGGTGGGCGCCCCAATGAGCAGTTCTTC. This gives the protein CASSLGGRPNEQFF.